These 19 T cell receptor beta chains share one sample of origin, sequenced in a study of blood T cell repertoires in COVID-19. Method: immunoSEQ multiplex PCR; TCRdb's copy keeps in-frame clones and lacks some. The sample carries about 250,000 clones, about 86% recorded once. Sequenced sample: peripheral blood. Receptors originate from a man in his forties or fifties with active or convalescent COVID-19.

V is TRBV9 and J is TRBJ1-1; 7 bases agree with TRBD1. This CDR3 is 15 amino acids long. V dropped 4 bases and J dropped 4; count of bases not matched to a gene: 10. Germline V lookup: CDR1 SGDLS, CDR2 YYNGEE. The CDR3 region has the DNA TGTGCCAGCAGCCCCACTCCACAGGGGATCACTGAAGCTTTCTTT. Encoded protein: CASSPTPQGITEAFF.

The chain recombines TRBV4-1 with TRBJ2-3; possibly TRBD2 for D (6 bases). This CDR3 spans 17 amino acids. Trimming took off 3 bases at V and 4 bases at J, with 20 bases between the two ends. Germline V lookup: CDR1 MGHRA, CDR2 YSYEKL. CDR3: CASSQDVGQGGADTQYF. The CDR3 nucleotides read TGCGCCAGCAGCCAGGATGTCGGGCAGGGAGGCGCAGATACGCAGTATTTT.

This clone was counted a single time. The J gene is TRBJ1-6, the V gene TRBV9, with D possibly matching TRBD1 (6 bases). Germline CDR1 SGDLS, CDR2 YYNGEE. Trimming removed 0 bases from V and 9 bases from J, with 13 bases in between. The CDR3 runs 15 residues. CDR3 in amino acids: CASSVGGGESSPLHF. CDR3 coding DNA: TGTGCCAGCAGCGTAGGTGGGGGCGAGAGTTCACCCCTCCACTTT.

The V and J genes are TRBV5-1 and TRBJ2-2, with a weak D call TRBD1 (5 bases). Germline CDR1 is SGHRS and CDR2 is YFSETQ. Trimming took off 1 base at V and 3 bases at J, with 10 bases between the two ends. The CDR3 totals 15 residues. CDR3 region: CASSLQGDYTGELFF. The CDR3 DNA reads TGCGCCAGCAGCTTGCAGGGCGATTACACCGGGGAGCTGTTTTTT.

A note on this clone: The same CDR3 is also encoded by other DNA sequences in this sample. V usage is TRBV30 and J usage is TRBJ1-3; tentatively, D is TRBD1 (5 bases). Germline V gene data show CDR1 as GTSNPN and CDR2 as SVGIG (reference sequence). The CDR3 loop spans 13 amino acids. The germline V and J ends were trimmed by 2 bases and 2 bases, with 7 bases remaining between them. This CDR3 is CAWSKGAGNTIYF. DNA of the CDR3: TGTGCCTGGAGTAAAGGGGCTGGAAACACCATATATTTT.

This clone was found a few times. DNA for the CDR3: TGTGCCAGCTCACAGGGCATTGAGGGGGTAGGGGTCACTGAAGCTTTCTTT. Its translation: CASSQGIEGVGVTEAFF. The chain couples TRBV18 to TRBJ1-1, with D tentatively TRBD1 (6 bases). This CDR3 has 17 residues. V dropped 4 bases and J dropped 4 bases, with 22 bases sitting between them. Germline V gene lookup returns CDR1 KGHSH and CDR2 LQKENI.

This chain uses TRBV4-2 with TRBJ2-3, with D possibly TRBD2 on 7 matching bases. CDR3 length: 17 amino acids. Germline assignment: CDR1 LGHNA and CDR2 YNFKEQ. Deletions cut 5 bases from V and 1 base from J, with 19 bases between. In DNA, the CDR3 is TGTGCCAGCAGCTCCTGGGGGGCTAGCGGAGGCACAGATACGCAGTATTTT. Its translation: CASSSWGASGGTDTQYF.

This chain uses TRBV9 with TRBJ1-2; D may be TRBD1 (6 bases). Trimming stripped 0 bases from V and 6 bases from J, with 9 bases between. The CDR3 has 13 amino acids. CDR1 SGDLS and CDR2 YYNGEE come from the germline V gene. CDR3 in DNA: TGTGCCAGCAGCGTAGACAGGGCGGATGGCTACACCTTC. This gives the protein CASSVDRADGYTF.

The CDR3 loop is CASSLLSSGDTDTQYF. DNA for the CDR3: TGTGCCAGCAGCTTACTGTCTAGCGGGGACACAGATACGCAGTATTTT. V usage is TRBV7-9 and J usage is TRBJ2-3, with TRBD2 matching 9 bases. The germline V gene has CDR1 SEHNR and CDR2 FQNEAQ (reference sequence). The junction had 5 bases not matched to a gene; V was cut back by 2 bases and J by 2 bases. This CDR3 is built from 16 residues. The full variable domain, rest sourced from reference TRBV7-9 and TRBJ2-3, is DTGVSQNPRHKITKRGQNVTFRCDPISEHNRLYWYRQTLGQGPEFLTYFQNEAQLEKSRLLSDRFSAERPKGSFSTLEIQRTEQGDSAMYLCASSLLSSGDTDTQYFGPGTRLTVL.

V is TRBV19 and J is TRBJ1-4, with 9 bases that match TRBD1. CDR3 length equals 17 residues. Looked up from germline, CDR1 is LNHDA and CDR2 is SQIVND (reference sequence). The trim removed 5 bases at V and 6 bases at J, leaving 13 bases unmatched. The CDR3 loop is CASSRRTGATSDEKLFF. The CDR3 nucleotides are TGTGCCAGTAGTCGGAGGACAGGGGCCACTTCGGATGAAAAACTGTTTTTT.

The chain links TRBV19 to TRBJ2-5; the D is unclear. CDR3 length: 12 residues. Germline V gene lookup returns CDR1 LNHDA and CDR2 SQIVND (reference sequence). Trimming left V 9 bases short and J 1 base short, with 9 bases between. CDR3 residues: CASRSLQETQYF. Here the CDR3 DNA reads TGTGCCAGCCGGTCCCTCCAAGAGACCCAGTACTTC.

This rearrangement joins TRBV4-3 to TRBJ1-4; TRBD1 agrees at 12 bases. Germline V gives CDR1 LGHNA, CDR2 YSLEER. V shed 3 bases, J shed 8 bases, and the junction held 10 bases outside the gene matches. CDR3 length equals 17 residues. The CDR3, as DNA: TGCGCCAGCAGCCAGTCCGATACGGGACAGGGGGCGGAAAAACTGTTTTTT. This translates into CASSQSDTGQGAEKLFF.

The chain is built from TRBV30 and TRBJ1-4; D remains unclear. V dropped 0 bases and J dropped 6 bases, with 14 bases sitting between them. The CDR3 extends over 15 amino acids. The V gene's germline CDR1 is GTSNPN and CDR2 SVGIG (reference sequence). The chain's CDR3 is CAWSVRPRGHEKLFF. CDR3 bases: TGTGCCTGGAGTGTCAGACCTCGTGGGCATGAAAAACTGTTTTTT. The variable domain in full, with the rest retrieved from reference TRBV30 and TRBJ1-4, is SQTIHQWPATLVQPVGSPLSLECTVEGTSNPNLYWYRQAAGRGLQLLFYSVGIGQISSEVPQNLSASRPQDRQFILSSKKLLLSDSGFYLCAWSVRPRGHEKLFFGSGTQLSVL.

This clone was counted a few times. The chain is built from TRBV29-1 and TRBJ1-1; 7 bases line up with TRBD1. V was clipped by 3 bases and J by 4 bases; unmatched bases: 8. There are 14 residues in the CDR3. Germline assignment: CDR1 SQVTM and CDR2 ANQGSEA. CDR3 bases: TGCAGCGTTGACGGCAGACAGGGTGGCACTGAAGCTTTCTTT. Encoded protein: CSVDGRQGGTEAFF.

This rearrangement joins TRBV15 to TRBJ1-4; no reliable D call. Germline loops: CDR1 LNHNV, CDR2 YYDKDF (reference sequence). The CDR3 has 17 amino acids. Trimming stripped 1 base from V and 3 bases from J, with 15 bases between. CDR3 nucleotide sequence: TGTGCCACCAGCAGAGCGCCCGCAGGAGGTTCTAATGAAAAACTGTTTTTT. Its translation: CATSRAPAGGSNEKLFF. Full variable domain (remainder filled in from reference TRBV15 and TRBJ1-4): DAMVIQNPRYQVTQFGKPVTLSCSQTLNHNVMYWYQQKSSQAPKLLFHYYDKDFNNEADTPDNFQSRRPNTSFCFLDIRSPGLGDTAMYLCATSRAPAGGSNEKLFFGSGTQLSVL.

J is TRBJ2-3 and V is TRBV30; 9 nucleotides line up with TRBD2. This CDR3 spans 15 amino acids. Germline V lookup: CDR1 GTSNPN, CDR2 SVGIG (reference sequence). V was clipped by 5 bases and J by 6 bases; unmatched bases: 12. The CDR3 reads CAWSYEAGGDDTQYF. Written as DNA, the CDR3 is TGTGCCTGGTCCTACGAAGCGGGGGGTGACGATACGCAGTATTTT.

The rearrangement uses TRBV5-1 and TRBJ2-2; a weak D match, TRBD2 (5 bases). The CDR3 is made up of 16 amino acids. Germline V gene lookup returns CDR1 SGHRS and CDR2 YFSETQ. Trimming stripped 4 bases from V and 0 bases from J, with 13 bases between. CDR3 amino acids: CASSLSGNPNTGELFF. In DNA, the CDR3 is TGCGCCAGCAGCCTCTCCGGGAACCCGAACACCGGGGAGCTGTTTTTT.

The V and J genes are TRBV5-4 and TRBJ1-2; maybe TRBD1 (6 bases). The CDR3 covers 15 residues. The V end lost 1 base, the J end lost 4 bases, and 14 bases lay between the germline ends. Germline lookup yields CDR1 SGHNT and CDR2 YYREEE (reference sequence). The CDR3 loop reads CASSLSGGRVYGYTF. CDR3 nucleotides: TGTGCCAGCAGCTTGTCGGGGGGGCGGGTCTATGGCTACACCTTC.

This clone was observed at least ten times. The chain joins TRBV9 to TRBJ1-1, with D possibly TRBD1 on 6 matching bases. Germline values: CDR1 SGDLS, CDR2 YYNGEE. V was clipped by 4 bases and J by 9 bases, with 13 bases between them. The CDR3 is made up of 12 amino acids. This CDR3 is CASSPGGQKAFF. DNA for the CDR3: TGTGCCAGCAGCCCCGGGGGGCAGAAAGCTTTCTTT. The full variable domain, completed using reference TRBV9 and TRBJ1-1, is DSGVTQTPKHLITATGQRVTLRCSPRSGDLSVYWYQQSLDQGLQFLIQYYNGEERAKGNILERFSAQQFPDLHSELNLSSLELGDSALYFCASSPGGQKAFFGQGTRLTVV.